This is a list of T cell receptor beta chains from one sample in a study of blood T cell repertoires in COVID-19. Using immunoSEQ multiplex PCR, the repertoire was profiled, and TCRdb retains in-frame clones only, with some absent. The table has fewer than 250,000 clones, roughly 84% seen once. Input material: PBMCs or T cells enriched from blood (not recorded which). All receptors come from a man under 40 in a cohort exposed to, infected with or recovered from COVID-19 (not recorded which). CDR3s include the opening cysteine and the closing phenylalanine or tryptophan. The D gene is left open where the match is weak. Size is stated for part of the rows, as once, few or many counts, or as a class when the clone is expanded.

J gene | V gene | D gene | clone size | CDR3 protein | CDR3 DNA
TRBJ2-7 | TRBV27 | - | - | CASMEGLGYEQYF | TGTGCCAGCATGGAGGGGCTGGGCTACGAGCAGTACTTC
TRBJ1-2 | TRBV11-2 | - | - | CASSSMRSGGKGYTF | TGTGCCAGCAGCTCAATGAGATCTGGAGGAAAGGGCTACACCTTC
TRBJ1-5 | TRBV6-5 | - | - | CASSHPSGSNQPQHF | TGTGCCAGCAGTCACCCCTCAGGGAGCAATCAGCCCCAGCATTTT
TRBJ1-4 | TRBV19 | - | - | CASSMFREIGEKLFF | TGTGCCAGTAGTATGTTTCGGGAGATCGGTGAAAAACTGTTTTTT
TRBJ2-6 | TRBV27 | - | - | CASSFNSGANVLTF | TGTGCCAGCAGTTTTAACTCTGGGGCCAACGTCCTGACTTTC
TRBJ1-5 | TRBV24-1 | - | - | CATSDTGPGGGQPQHF | TGTGCCACCAGTGACACTGGACCCGGGGGAGGGCAGCCCCAGCATTTT
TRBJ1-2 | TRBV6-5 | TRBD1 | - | CASSSQGFRGYTF | TGTGCCAGCAGTTCACAGGGGTTTCGTGGCTACACCTTC
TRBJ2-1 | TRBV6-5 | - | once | CASSYPGSGEQFF | TGTGCCAGCAGTTACCCAGGTTCTGGAGAGCAGTTCTTC
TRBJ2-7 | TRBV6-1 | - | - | CASSEGTISYEQYF | TGTGCCAGCAGTGAAGGGACAATCTCCTACGAGCAGTACTTC
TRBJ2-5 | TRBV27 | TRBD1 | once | CASSPLGQGIQETQYF | TGTGCCAGCAGTCCCTTGGGACAGGGGATCCAAGAGACCCAGTACTTC
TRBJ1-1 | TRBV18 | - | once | CASSPRGRMAEAFF | TGTGCCAGCTCACCACGGGGCAGGATGGCTGAAGCTTTCTTT
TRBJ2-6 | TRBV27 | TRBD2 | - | CASSLGRGAPGANVLTF | TGTGCCAGCAGTTTGGGGCGGGGGGCGCCTGGGGCCAACGTCCTGACTTTC
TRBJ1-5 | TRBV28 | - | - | CASSFAVQPQHF | TGTGCCAGCAGTTTCGCAGTTCAGCCCCAGCATTTT
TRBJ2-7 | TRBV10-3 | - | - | CAIRASVASTYEQYF | TGTGCCATCAGGGCCTCTGTCGCTTCGACCTACGAGCAGTACTTC
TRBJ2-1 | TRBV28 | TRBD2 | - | CASSLILAGADNEQFF | TGTGCCAGCAGTTTAATTTTAGCGGGAGCCGACAATGAGCAGTTCTTC
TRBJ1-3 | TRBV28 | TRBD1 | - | CASTPLTGVVGNTIYF | TGTGCCAGCACCCCCCTGACAGGGGTTGTTGGAAACACCATATATTTT
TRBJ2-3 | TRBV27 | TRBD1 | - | CASSLSKGQGRDTQYF | TGTGCCAGCAGTTTATCAAAGGGACAGGGAAGGGATACGCAGTATTTT
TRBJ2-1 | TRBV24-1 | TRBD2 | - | CATSDHSGRASHEQFF | TGTGCCACCAGTGACCATAGCGGGAGGGCTTCACATGAGCAGTTCTTC
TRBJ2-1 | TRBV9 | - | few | CASSVDQYNEQFF | TGTGCCAGCAGCGTAGATCAGTACAATGAGCAGTTCTTC
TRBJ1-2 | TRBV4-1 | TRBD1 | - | CASSQDGTGVRYTF | TGCGCCAGCAGCCAAGACGGGACAGGTGTCCGCTACACCTTC
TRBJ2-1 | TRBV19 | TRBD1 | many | CASMPDRSSYNEQFF | TGTGCCAGTATGCCGGACAGGAGCTCCTACAATGAGCAGTTCTTC
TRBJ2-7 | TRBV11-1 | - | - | CASSLRRGGYEQYF | TGTGCCAGCAGCTTACGCAGGGGTGGCTACGAGCAGTACTTC
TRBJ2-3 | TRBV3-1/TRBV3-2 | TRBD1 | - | CASSHRDRGTDTQYF | TGTGCCAGCAGCCATCGGGACAGGGGTACAGATACGCAGTATTTT
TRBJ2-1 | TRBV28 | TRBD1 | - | CASSFPDRGIWNEQFF | TGTGCCAGCAGTTTCCCGGACAGGGGGATATGGAATGAGCAGTTCTTC
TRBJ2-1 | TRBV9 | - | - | CASSPRGSGAYNEQFF | TGTGCCAGCAGCCCCCGAGGGAGCGGAGCCTACAATGAGCAGTTCTTC
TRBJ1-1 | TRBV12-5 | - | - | CARGQLGFNTEAFF | TGTGCTCGCGGACAGCTGGGCTTTAACACTGAAGCTTTCTTT
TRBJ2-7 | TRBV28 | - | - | CASSAPRVSSYEQYF | TGTGCCAGCAGTGCCCCCAGGGTCAGCTCCTACGAGCAGTACTTC
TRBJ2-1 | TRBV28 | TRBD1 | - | CASSITTGGYNEQFF | TGTGCCAGCAGTATTACGACAGGGGGCTACAATGAGCAGTTCTTC
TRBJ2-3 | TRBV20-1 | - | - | CSASSENSDTQYF | TGCAGTGCTAGTAGCGAGAACTCAGATACGCAGTATTTT
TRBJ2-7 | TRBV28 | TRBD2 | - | CASSLRGVRSYEQYF | TGTGCCAGCAGTTTACGGGGGGTCCGATCCTACGAGCAGTACTTC
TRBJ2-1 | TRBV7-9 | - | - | CASSSPGLEGVGEQFF | TGTGCCAGCAGCTCGCCCGGCCTCGAAGGGGTCGGTGAGCAGTTCTTC
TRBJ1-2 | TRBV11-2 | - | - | CASSPQDAYGYTF | TGTGCCAGCAGCCCACAGGACGCGTATGGCTACACCTTC
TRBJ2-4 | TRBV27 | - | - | CASGQLAKNIQYF | TGTGCCAGCGGACAACTAGCCAAAAACATTCAGTACTTC
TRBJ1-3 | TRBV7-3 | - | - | CASSIQGSRGNTIYF | TGTGCCAGCAGCATCCAGGGGTCTCGAGGAAACACCATATATTTT
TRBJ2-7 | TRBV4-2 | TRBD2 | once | CASSQGVTSGFYEQYF | TGTGCCAGCAGCCAAGGAGTCACTAGCGGGTTCTACGAGCAGTACTTC
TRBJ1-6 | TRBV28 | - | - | CASSFPGVGSPLHF | TGTGCCAGCAGTTTCCCCGGGGTAGGGTCACCCCTCCACTTT
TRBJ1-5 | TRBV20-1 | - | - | CSASPPNQPQHF | TGCAGTGCTAGTCCCCCAAATCAGCCCCAGCATTTT
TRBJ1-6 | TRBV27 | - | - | CASSLGQVNSPLHF | TGTGCCAGCAGTCTCGGACAAGTTAATTCACCCCTCCACTTT
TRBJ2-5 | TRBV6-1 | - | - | CASSEYGEVETQYF | TGTGCCAGCAGTGAATACGGGGAGGTCGAGACCCAGTACTTC
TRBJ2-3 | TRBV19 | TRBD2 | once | CASSETGLAGIDTQYF | TGTGCCAGTAGTGAGACAGGACTAGCGGGAATAGATACGCAGTATTTT
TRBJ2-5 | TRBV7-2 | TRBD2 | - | CASSWGTSVLLETQYF | TGTGCCAGCAGCTGGGGGACTAGCGTTTTATTAGAGACCCAGTACTTC
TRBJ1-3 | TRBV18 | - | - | CASSSTSGNTIYF | TGTGCCAGCTCCTCTACTTCTGGAAACACCATATATTTT
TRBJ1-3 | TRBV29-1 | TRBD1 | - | CSVDLLGTGTGNTIYF | TGCAGCGTTGATCTTTTGGGGACAGGGACTGGAAACACCATATATTTT
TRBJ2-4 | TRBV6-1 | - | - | CASSDGQGSKNIQYF | TGTGCCAGCAGTGATGGTCAGGGGTCCAAAAACATTCAGTACTTC
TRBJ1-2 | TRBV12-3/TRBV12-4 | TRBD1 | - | CASSPGTGGYTF | TGTGCCAGCAGTCCAGGGACAGGTGGCTACACCTTC
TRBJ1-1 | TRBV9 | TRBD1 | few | CASSVGKGARAEAFF | TGTGCCAGCAGCGTAGGCAAGGGGGCGCGGGCTGAAGCTTTCTTT
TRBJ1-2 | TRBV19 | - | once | CASSIAAGLANYGYTF | TGTGCCAGTAGTATCGCGGCAGGACTAGCTAACTATGGCTACACCTTC
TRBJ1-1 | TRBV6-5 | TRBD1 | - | CASSYRDTGGSTEAFF | TGTGCCAGCAGTTATAGGGACACAGGGGGCTCCACTGAAGCTTTCTTT
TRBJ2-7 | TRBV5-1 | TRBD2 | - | CASSKNGLAGDYEQYF | TGCGCCAGCAGCAAGAACGGACTAGCGGGGGACTACGAGCAGTACTTC
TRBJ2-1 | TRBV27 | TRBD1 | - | CASSLRSTGAHNEQFF | TGTGCCAGCAGTTTAAGGTCGACAGGGGCGCACAATGAGCAGTTCTTC
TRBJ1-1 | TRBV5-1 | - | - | CASSFLAEGSTEAFF | TGCGCCAGCAGCTTCCTGGCGGAGGGGAGCACTGAAGCTTTCTTT
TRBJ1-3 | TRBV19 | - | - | CASRKWGGGSGNTIYF | TGTGCCAGTCGAAAATGGGGCGGTGGCTCTGGAAACACCATATATTTT
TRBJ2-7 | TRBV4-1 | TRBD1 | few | CASSFRTGQGNHEQYF | TGCGCCAGCAGCTTCCGGACGGGACAGGGGAACCACGAGCAGTACTTC
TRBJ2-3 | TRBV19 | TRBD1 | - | CASSIGQGFPDTQYF | TGTGCCAGTAGTATTGGACAGGGTTTCCCAGATACGCAGTATTTT
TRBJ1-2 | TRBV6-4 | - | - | CATWNGEGGYTF | TGTGCCACCTGGAATGGCGAGGGTGGCTACACCTTC
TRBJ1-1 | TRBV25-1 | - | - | CASSELEGTEAFF | TGTGCCAGCAGTGAATTGGAGGGCACTGAAGCTTTCTTT
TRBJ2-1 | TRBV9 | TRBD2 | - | CASSVGLREVENEQFF | TGTGCCAGCAGCGTAGGCTTGCGGGAGGTGGAAAATGAGCAGTTCTTC